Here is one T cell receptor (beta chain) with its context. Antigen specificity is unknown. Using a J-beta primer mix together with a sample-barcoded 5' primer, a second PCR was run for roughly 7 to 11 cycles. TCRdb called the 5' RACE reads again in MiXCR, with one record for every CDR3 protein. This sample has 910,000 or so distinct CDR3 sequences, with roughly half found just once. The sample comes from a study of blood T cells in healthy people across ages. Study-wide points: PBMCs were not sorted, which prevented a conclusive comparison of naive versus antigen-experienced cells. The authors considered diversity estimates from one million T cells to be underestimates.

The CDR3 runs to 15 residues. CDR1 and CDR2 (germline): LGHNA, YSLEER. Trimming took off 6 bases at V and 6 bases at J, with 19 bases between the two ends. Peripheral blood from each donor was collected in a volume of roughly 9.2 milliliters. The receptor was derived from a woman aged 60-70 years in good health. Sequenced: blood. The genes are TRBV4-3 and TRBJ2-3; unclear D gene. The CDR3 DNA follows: TGCGCCAGCAGAAATCTCCCTTCCTCCGTCGATACGCAGTATTTT. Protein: CASRNLPSSVDTQYF.